This is a list of T cell receptor beta chains from one sample in a study of CD8 T cells in ankylosing spondylitis. TCRdb re-derived calls from the 5' RACE reads in MiXCR, one entry per CDR3 protein. The sample includes tens of thousands of distinct CDR3 sequences, approximately 5.3% of them seen just once. What was sequenced was blood, either unsorted or a sorted T cell fraction (not recorded which). The receptor source for this set is a male donor with ankylosing spondylitis or in good health (not recorded which). Each CDR3 is given with its conserved first and last residue. The D gene is left open where the match is weak. Clone sizes are given selectively: once, few, many, or a class where the clone is expanded.

>TRBV5-1|TRBJ1-1|NA|many
TGCGCCAGCAGCTTTCCTGGGACGGGCACTGAAGCTTTCTTT
CASSFPGTGTEAFF
>TRBV29-1|TRBJ2-5|NA|many
TGCAGCGTTGAATGGGGGGTGGGGGAGACCCAGTACTTC
CSVEWGVGETQYF
>TRBV4-1|TRBJ2-7|NA|many
TGCGCCAGCAGCCAGGAGGGGGACACACGCTACGAGCAGTACTTC
CASSQEGDTRYEQYF
>TRBV3-1|TRBJ2-6|NA|few
TGTGCCAGCAGCCAAGAGTTAACGCGGCGCCGCTCTGGGGCCAACGTCCTGACTTTC
CASSQELTRRRSGANVLTF
>TRBV23-1|TRBJ2-1|NA|few
TGCGCCAGCAGTCAATCGGGACCGAGAAGCTCCTACAATGAGCAGTTCTTC
CASSQSGPRSSYNEQFF
>TRBV10-2|TRBJ2-7|NA|many
TGCGCCAGCAGTGAACGGCAGGGTGATCTTGGCGAGCAGTACTTC
CASSERQGDLGEQYF
>TRBV20-1|TRBJ2-5|TRBD2|many
TGCAGTGCTAGTCCCCTAGCGGGGGGGCTGGAAGAGACCCAGTACTTC
CSASPLAGGLEETQYF
>TRBV10-2|TRBJ2-7|TRBD2|many
TGCGCCAGCAGTGAGTCGGTGGGAGGGAGGGGCGAGCAGTACTTC
CASSESVGGRGEQYF
>TRBV20-1|TRBJ2-7|NA|many
TGCAGTGCGGGACCGTTCCACGAGCAGTACTTC
CSAGPFHEQYF
>TRBV7-8|TRBJ2-1|TRBD1|many
TGTGCCAGCAGCTTAGTAGCAGGGGGCAATGAGCAGTTCTTC
CASSLVAGGNEQFF
>TRBV5-4|TRBJ2-3|NA|many
TGTGCCAGCAGCAAGACAGTTACTAGCACAGATACGCAGTATTTT
CASSKTVTSTDTQYF
>TRBV6-1|TRBJ1-1|TRBD1|many
TGTGCCAGCAGTGAGGGACAGCTGAACACTGAAGCTTTCTTT
CASSEGQLNTEAFF
>TRBV29-1|TRBJ2-5|NA|many
TGCAGCGTCGGTCCAGCACAAGAGACCCAGTACTTC
CSVGPAQETQYF
>TRBV18|TRBJ1-5|NA|many
TGTGCCAGCTCACCGGGGAACAATCAGCCCCAGCATTTT
CASSPGNNQPQHF
>TRBV28|TRBJ2-7|TRBD2|many
TGTGCCAGCAGTTTAGTCGGGGGGTTGCTCTACGAGCAGTACTTC
CASSLVGGLLYEQYF
>TRBV7-3|TRBJ2-3|NA|many
TGTGCCAGCAGTTTAAGTTCTGCGGGGGCCCGCACAGATACGCAGTATTTT
CASSLSSAGARTDTQYF
>TRBV9|TRBJ2-7|NA|many
TGTGCCAGCAGCGTTGGCCAGAACTACGAGCAGTACTTC
CASSVGQNYEQYF
>TRBV28|TRBJ2-2|TRBD1|many
TGTGCCAGCAGTCCCCGGACAGGGACGAGGGAGCTGTTTTTT
CASSPRTGTRELFF
>TRBV2|TRBJ2-5|TRBD1|many
TGTGCCAGCAGCAATTCTCAGGGGGTGTGGGAGACCCAGTACTTC
CASSNSQGVWETQYF
>TRBV5-1|TRBJ2-5|NA|many
TGCGCCAGCAGCTTGGGCGACAGACTAACCCAACAAGAGACCCAGTACTTC
CASSLGDRLTQQETQYF
>TRBV20-1|TRBJ1-4|TRBD1|many
TGCAGTGCTTCACCCGGGACAGGGGAAAATGAAAAACTGTTTTTT
CSASPGTGENEKLFF
>TRBV7-9|TRBJ2-1|NA|NA
TGTGCCACCTCCCCGGGGCCGAACAATGAGCAGTTCTTC
CATSPGPNNEQFF
>TRBV5-1|TRBJ2-3|NA|many
TGCGCCAGCAGCTTGACCAACACAGATACGCAGTATTTT
CASSLTNTDTQYF
>TRBV5-1|TRBJ2-5|NA|many
TGCGCCAGCAGTCCTACCGGGACACCGAAAGAGACCCAGTACTTC
CASSPTGTPKETQYF
>TRBV20-1|TRBJ2-7|NA|many
TGCAGTGCTAGAGGGAGTCGGCAGTTTCTCAGCTCCTACGAGCAGTACTTC
CSARGSRQFLSSYEQYF
>TRBV28|TRBJ2-3|NA|many
TGTGCCAGCAAGAGCGGGAGCACAGATACGCAGTATTTT
CASKSGSTDTQYF
>TRBV7-9|TRBJ1-5|TRBD1|many
TGTGCCAGCAGCTCTGGGGGCAGGGGGATAGATCAGCCCCAGCATTTT
CASSSGGRGIDQPQHF
>TRBV6-2/TRBV6-3|TRBJ2-3|TRBD2|many
TGTGCCAGCAGCTCCGGGAGGGATTCAGATACGCAGTATTTT
CASSSGRDSDTQYF
>TRBV28|TRBJ2-2|TRBD1|many
TGTGCCAGCAGTCGAACACAGGGGGCGGTCACCGGGGAGCTGTTTTTT
CASSRTQGAVTGELFF
>TRBV28|TRBJ1-2|NA|many
TGTGCCAGCAGTTTCGGGGCGATCTATGGCTACACCTTC
CASSFGAIYGYTF
>TRBV18|TRBJ2-7|TRBD1|many
TGTGCCAGCTCACCAGGGACAGGGGGTTACGAGCAGTACTTC
CASSPGTGGYEQYF
>TRBV29-1|TRBJ1-2|NA|many
TGCAGCGTTCACGGGACCCAGTATGGCTACACCTTC
CSVHGTQYGYTF
>TRBV7-8|TRBJ2-3|TRBD2|many
TGTGCCAGCAGCTTAAGTGGTAGCGGGGAACGCACAGATACGCAGTATTTT
CASSLSGSGERTDTQYF
>TRBV12-3/TRBV12-4|TRBJ2-1|NA|many
TGTGCCAGCAGTCAACTAGAGATTGTCGACAATGAGCAGTTCTTC
CASSQLEIVDNEQFF
>TRBV12-3/TRBV12-4|TRBJ2-2|NA|NA
TGTGCCACGTATCGAGGGGCCTCGTCGAACACCGGGGAGCTGTTTTTT
CATYRGASSNTGELFF
>TRBV7-9|TRBJ1-5|NA|few
TGTGCCAGCAGCCAGCGCGATCAGCCCCAGCATTTT
CASSQRDQPQHF
>TRBV20-1|TRBJ2-1|NA|many
TGCAGTGACAGCAGTGCTAGAGGCAGCTCCTACAATGAGCAGTTCTTC
CSDSSARGSSYNEQFF
>TRBV27|TRBJ2-3|NA|many
TGTGCCAGCAGTTCCCGGGGGCCATTTAGCACAGATACGCAGTATTTT
CASSSRGPFSTDTQYF
>TRBV20-1|TRBJ2-2|TRBD2|many
TGCAGTGCAACGGGGGGGCCGGGGACCGGGGAGCTGTTTTTT
CSATGGPGTGELFF
>TRBV20-1|TRBJ1-1|TRBD1|many
TGCAGTGCTGGGGGACAGGGGATCACTGAAGCTTTCTTT
CSAGGQGITEAFF
>TRBV11-2|TRBJ2-5|NA|many
TGTGCCAGCAGCAAGACCGGGACACCGCAAGAGACCCAGTACTTC
CASSKTGTPQETQYF
>TRBV5-6|TRBJ1-2|TRBD1|many
TGTGCCAGCAGCCGACCCCCGGGACAGAAGAACTATGGCTACACCTTC
CASSRPPGQKNYGYTF
>TRBV7-6|TRBJ1-2|NA|NA
TGTGCCAGCAGCCCCCCTGGAGTAGCTGGTGGCTACACCTTC
CASSPPGVAGGYTF
>TRBV15|TRBJ2-2|NA|many
TGTGCCACCAGCAGAAATGCAAGCACCGGGGAGCTGTTTTTT
CATSRNASTGELFF
>TRBV7-8|TRBJ2-3|NA|many
TGTGCCAGCAGCTTATCCCAGATCACAGATACGCAGTATTTT
CASSLSQITDTQYF
>TRBV7-2|TRBJ1-1|NA|few
TGTGCCAGCAGCCCCCTAGGAAGGGGAGGTAAGGCTGAAGCTTTCTTT
CASSPLGRGGKAEAFF
>TRBV29-1|TRBJ2-4|NA|NA
TGCAGCGCTCAGGGGGCCAAAAACATTCAGTACTTC
CSAQGAKNIQYF
>TRBV28|TRBJ1-1|NA|many
TGTGCCAGCCGACATTCCTACGTGCGGGTTAACACTGAAGCTTTCTTT
CASRHSYVRVNTEAFF
>TRBV10-2|TRBJ1-6|TRBD1|many
TGCGCCAGCAGGGGACAGGGGGACCCCTATAATTCACCCCTCCACTTT
CASRGQGDPYNSPLHF
>TRBV5-1|TRBJ2-1|NA|many
TGCGCCAGCAGCTTGGCCGGAATAGCGTCTGACTACAATGAGCAGTTCTTC
CASSLAGIASDYNEQFF